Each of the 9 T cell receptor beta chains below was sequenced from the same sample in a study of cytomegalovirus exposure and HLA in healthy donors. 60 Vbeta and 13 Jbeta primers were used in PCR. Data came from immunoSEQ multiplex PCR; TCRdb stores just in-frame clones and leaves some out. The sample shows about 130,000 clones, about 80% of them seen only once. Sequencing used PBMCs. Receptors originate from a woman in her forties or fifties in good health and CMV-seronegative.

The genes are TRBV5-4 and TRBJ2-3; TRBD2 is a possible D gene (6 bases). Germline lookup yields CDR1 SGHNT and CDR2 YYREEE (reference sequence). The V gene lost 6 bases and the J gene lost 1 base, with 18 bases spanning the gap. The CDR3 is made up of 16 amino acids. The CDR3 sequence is CASTPARERGTDTQYF. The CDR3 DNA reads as TGTGCCAGCACCCCAGCCCGGGAGAGGGGCACAGATACGCAGTATTTT. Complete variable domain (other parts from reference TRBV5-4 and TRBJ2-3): ETGVTQSPTHLIKTRGQQVTLRCSSQSGHNTVSWYQQALGQGPQFIFQYYREEENGRGNFPPRFSGLQFPNYSSELNVNALELDDSALYLCASTPARERGTDTQYFGPGTRLTVL.

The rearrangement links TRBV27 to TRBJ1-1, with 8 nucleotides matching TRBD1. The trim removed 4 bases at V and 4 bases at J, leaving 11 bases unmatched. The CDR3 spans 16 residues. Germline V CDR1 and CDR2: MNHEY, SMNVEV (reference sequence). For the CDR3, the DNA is TGTGCCAGCAGTTCCCGTGACAGGGGCCGAGGCACTGAAGCTTTCTTT. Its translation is CASSSRDRGRGTEAFF.

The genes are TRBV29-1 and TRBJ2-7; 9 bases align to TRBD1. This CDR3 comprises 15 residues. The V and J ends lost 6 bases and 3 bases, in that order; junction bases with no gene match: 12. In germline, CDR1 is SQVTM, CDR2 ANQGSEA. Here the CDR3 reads CSVAGQGSLYYEQYV. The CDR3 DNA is TGCAGCGTCGCGGGACAGGGTTCTTTATACTACGAGCAGTACGTC.

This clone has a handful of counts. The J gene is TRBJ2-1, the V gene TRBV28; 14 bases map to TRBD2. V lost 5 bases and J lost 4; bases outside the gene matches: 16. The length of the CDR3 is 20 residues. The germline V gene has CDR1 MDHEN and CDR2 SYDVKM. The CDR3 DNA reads TGTGCCAGCAGTCCTTATGGACTAGCGGGAGGTATAACCTTGTACAATGAGCAGTTCTTC. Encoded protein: CASSPYGLAGGITLYNEQFF.

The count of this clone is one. The chain's CDR3 is CASSPTRLVYEQYV. The CDR3 nucleotides read TGTGCCAGCAGCCCTACCCGACTAGTGTACGAGCAGTACGTC. V and J are TRBV28 and TRBJ2-7; tentatively, D is TRBD2 (6 bases). This CDR3 is built from 14 residues. Germline V gene sequence: CDR1 MDHEN, CDR2 SYDVKM. Trimming cost V 6 bases and J 4 bases, with 16 bases left between them.

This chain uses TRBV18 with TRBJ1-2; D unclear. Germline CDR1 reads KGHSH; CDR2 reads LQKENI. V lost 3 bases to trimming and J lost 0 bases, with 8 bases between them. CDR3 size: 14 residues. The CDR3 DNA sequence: TGTGCCAGCTCACCCTCAGATACTAACTATGGCTACACCTTC. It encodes CASSPSDTNYGYTF.

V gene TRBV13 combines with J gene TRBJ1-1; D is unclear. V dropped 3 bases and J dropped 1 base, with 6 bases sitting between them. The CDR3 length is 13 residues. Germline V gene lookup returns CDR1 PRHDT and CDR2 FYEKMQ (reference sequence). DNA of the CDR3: TGTGCCAGCAGCTTGTCCAGGAACACTGAAGCTTTCTTT. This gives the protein CASSLSRNTEAFF. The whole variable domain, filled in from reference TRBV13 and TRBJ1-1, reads AAGVIQSPRHLIKEKRETATLKCYPIPRHDTVYWYQQGPGQDPQFLISFYEKMQSDKGSIPDRFSAQQFSDYHSELNMSSLELGDSALYFCASSLSRNTEAFFGQGTRLTVV.

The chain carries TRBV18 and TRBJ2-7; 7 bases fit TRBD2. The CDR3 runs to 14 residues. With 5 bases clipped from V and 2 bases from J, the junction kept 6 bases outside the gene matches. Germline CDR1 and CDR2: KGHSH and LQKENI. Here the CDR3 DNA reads TGTGCCAGCTCAGAAGCGGGGAACCCCTACGAGCAGTACGTC. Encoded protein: CASSEAGNPYEQYV.

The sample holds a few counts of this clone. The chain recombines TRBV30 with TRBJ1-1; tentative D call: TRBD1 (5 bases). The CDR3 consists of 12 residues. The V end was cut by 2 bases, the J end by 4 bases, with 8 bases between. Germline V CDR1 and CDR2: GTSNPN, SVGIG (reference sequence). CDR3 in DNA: TGTGCCTGGAGTTTGGGGGGCACTGAAGCTTTCTTT. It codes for CAWSLGGTEAFF.